This T cell receptor beta chain was sequenced for a study of human T cells and chemical hapten exposure. At the level of the study: Donors were sensitized with 2% DPC on the upper inner arm. Once 0.01% DPC had been applied to the upper back by patch test, readings were taken at 6 days.

The CDR3 consists of 17 residues. The germline CDR1 and CDR2 sequences are MNHEY and SMNVEV (reference sequence). TCRdb re-derived calls from the RACE reads in MiXCR, one entry per CDR3 protein. The table lists 82,000 or so distinct CDR3 sequences, over 10% of them singletons. Documented time point: patch test 3, about 24 weeks after DPC sensitization. Regarding treatment: therapeutic diphenylcyclopropenone sensitization with weekly scalp DPC. In this sample, this clonotype turned up once. Just one base apart from a much larger clone, this may be a read error. V usage is TRBV27 and J usage is TRBJ2-3; the D gene is possibly TRBD1 (8 bases). Here the sequenced sample was whole blood, taken in connection with sensitization to the hapten diphenylcyclopropenone (DPC). The origin of this receptor is a woman aged 50 to 60 with alopecia areata. Some clones in this sample may be carry-over from other donors' samples. The CDR3 region has the DNA TGTACCAGCAGTTCCCTAGGACAGGGAGGGCTCACAGATACGCAGTATTTT. This gives the protein CTSSSLGQGGLTDTQYF.